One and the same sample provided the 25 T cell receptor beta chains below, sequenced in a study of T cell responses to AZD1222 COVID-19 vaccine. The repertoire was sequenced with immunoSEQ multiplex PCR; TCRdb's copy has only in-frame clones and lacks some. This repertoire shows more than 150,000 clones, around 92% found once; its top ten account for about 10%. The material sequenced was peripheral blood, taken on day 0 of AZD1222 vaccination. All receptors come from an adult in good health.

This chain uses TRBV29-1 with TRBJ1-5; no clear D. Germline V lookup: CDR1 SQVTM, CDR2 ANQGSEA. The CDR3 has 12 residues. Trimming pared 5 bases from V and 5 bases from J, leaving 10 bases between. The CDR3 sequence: CSVRTGDQPQHF. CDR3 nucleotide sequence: TGCAGCGTTCGGACGGGCGATCAGCCCCAGCATTTT.

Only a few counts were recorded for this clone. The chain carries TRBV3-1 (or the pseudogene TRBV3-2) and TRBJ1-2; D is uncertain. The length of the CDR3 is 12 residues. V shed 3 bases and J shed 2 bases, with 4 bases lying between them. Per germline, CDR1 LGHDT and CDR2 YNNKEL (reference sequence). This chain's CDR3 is CASSQPNYGYTF. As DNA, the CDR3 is TGTGCCAGCAGCCAGCCGAACTATGGCTACACCTTC.

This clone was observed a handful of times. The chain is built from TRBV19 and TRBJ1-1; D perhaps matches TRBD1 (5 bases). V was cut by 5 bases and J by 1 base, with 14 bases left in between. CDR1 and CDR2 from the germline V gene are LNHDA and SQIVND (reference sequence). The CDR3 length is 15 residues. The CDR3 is CASSVLDGGNTEAFF. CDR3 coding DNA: TGTGCCAGTAGTGTTCTTGATGGGGGGAACACTGAAGCTTTCTTT.

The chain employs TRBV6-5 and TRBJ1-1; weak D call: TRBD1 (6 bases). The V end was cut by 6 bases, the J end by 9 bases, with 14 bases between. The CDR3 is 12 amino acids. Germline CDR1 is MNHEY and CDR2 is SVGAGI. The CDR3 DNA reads TGTGCCAGCAGCTTAGACAGGTGGAAAGCTTTCTTT. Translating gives CASSLDRWKAFF.

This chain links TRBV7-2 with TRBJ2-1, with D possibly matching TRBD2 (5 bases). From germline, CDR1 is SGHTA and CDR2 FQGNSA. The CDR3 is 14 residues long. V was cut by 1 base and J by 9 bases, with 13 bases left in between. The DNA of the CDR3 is TGTGCCAGCAGCTTAGAAACGGGGTTCGGTGAGCAGTTCTTC. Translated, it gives CASSLETGFGEQFF.

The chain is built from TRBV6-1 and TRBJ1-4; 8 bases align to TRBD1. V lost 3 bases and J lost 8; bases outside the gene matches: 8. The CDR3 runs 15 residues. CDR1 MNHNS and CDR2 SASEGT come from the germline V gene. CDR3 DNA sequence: TGTGCCAGCAGTGACCACAGGGGGAAGGGGGAAAAACTGTTTTTT. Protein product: CASSDHRGKGEKLFF.

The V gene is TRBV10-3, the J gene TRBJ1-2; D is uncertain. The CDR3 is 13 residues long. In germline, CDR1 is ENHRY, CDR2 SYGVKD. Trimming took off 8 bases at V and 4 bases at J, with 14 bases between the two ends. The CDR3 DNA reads TGTGCCATCCTCGATCGTTTGGGCTATGGCTACACCTTC. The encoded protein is CAILDRLGYGYTF.

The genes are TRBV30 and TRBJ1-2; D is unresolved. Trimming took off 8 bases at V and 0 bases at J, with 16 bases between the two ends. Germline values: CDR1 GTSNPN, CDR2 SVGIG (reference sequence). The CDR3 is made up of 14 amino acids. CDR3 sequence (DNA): TGTGCCAAAGGAGAAATGGGAGCTAACTATGGCTACACCTTC. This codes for CAKGEMGANYGYTF.

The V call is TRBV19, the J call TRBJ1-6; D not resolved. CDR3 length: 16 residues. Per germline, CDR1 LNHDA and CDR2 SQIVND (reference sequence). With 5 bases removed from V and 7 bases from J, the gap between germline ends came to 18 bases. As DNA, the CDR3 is TGTGCCAGTAGTCTCCGGTTACCGGGAGAAAATTCACCCCTCCACTTT. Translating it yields CASSLRLPGENSPLHF.

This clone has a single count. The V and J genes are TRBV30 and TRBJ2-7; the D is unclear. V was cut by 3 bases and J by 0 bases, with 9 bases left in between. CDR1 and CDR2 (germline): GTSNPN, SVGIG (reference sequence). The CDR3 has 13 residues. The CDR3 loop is CAWRSPSSYEQYF. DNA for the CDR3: TGTGCCTGGAGAAGTCCCAGCTCCTACGAGCAGTACTTC.

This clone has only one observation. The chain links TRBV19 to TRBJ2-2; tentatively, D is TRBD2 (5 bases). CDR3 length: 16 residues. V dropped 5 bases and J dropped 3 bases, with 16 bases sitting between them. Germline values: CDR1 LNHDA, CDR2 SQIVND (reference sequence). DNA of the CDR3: TGTGCCAGTAGTCCCTCCGAGGGATGGGACACCGGGGAGCTGTTTTTT. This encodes CASSPSEGWDTGELFF.

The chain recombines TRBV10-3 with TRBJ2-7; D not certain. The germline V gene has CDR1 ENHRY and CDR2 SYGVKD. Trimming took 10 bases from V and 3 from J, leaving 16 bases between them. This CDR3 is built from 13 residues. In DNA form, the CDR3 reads TGTGCCACGACCTCAGGTAGTAACTACGAGCAGTACGTC. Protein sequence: CATTSGSNYEQYV.

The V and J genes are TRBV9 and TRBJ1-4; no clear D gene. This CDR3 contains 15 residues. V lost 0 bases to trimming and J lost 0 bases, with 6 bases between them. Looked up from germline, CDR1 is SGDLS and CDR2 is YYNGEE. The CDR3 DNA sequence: TGTGCCAGCAGCGTAGGTCCCGCAACTAATGAAAAACTGTTTTTT. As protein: CASSVGPATNEKLFF.

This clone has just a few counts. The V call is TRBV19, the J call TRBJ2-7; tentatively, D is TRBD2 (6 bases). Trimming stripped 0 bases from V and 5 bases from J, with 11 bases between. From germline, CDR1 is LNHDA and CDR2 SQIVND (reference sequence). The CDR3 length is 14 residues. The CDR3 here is CASSIDPWEDEQYF. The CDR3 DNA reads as TGTGCCAGTAGTATAGATCCCTGGGAGGACGAGCAGTACTTC. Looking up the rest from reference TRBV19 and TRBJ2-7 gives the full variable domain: DGGITQSPKYLFRKEGQNVTLSCEQNLNHDAMYWYRQDPGQGLRLIYYSQIVNDFQKGDIAEGYSVSREKKESFPLTVTSAQKNPTAFYLCASSIDPWEDEQYFGPGTRLTVT.

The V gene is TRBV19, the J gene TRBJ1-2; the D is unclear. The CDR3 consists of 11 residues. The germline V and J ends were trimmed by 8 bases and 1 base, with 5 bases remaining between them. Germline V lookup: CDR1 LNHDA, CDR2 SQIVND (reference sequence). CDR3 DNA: TGTGCCAGTCGTTATAACTATGGCTACACCTTC. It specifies CASRYNYGYTF.

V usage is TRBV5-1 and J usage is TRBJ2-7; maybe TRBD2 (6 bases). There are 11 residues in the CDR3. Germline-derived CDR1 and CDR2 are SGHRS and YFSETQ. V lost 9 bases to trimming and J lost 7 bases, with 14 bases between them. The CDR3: CATRGSGEQYF. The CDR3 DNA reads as TGCGCCACCCGGGGGTCGGGGGAGCAGTACTTC.

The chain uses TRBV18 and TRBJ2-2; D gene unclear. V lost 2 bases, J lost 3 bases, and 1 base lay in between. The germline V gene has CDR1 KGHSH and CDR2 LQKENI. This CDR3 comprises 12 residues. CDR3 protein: CASSPYTGELFF. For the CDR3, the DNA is TGTGCCAGCTCACCATACACCGGGGAGCTGTTTTTT.

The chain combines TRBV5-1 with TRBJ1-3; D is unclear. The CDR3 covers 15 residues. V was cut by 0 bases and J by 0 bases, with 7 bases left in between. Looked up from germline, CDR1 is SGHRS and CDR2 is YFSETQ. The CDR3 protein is CASSLAAVSGNTIYF. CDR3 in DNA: TGCGCCAGCAGCTTGGCAGCCGTCTCTGGAAACACCATATATTTT.

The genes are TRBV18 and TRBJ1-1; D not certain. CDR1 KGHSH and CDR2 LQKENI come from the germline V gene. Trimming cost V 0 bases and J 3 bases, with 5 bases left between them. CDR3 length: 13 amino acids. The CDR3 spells CASSPPADTEAFF. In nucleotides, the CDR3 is TGTGCCAGCTCACCACCCGCCGACACTGAAGCTTTCTTT. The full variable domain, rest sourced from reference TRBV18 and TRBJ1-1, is NAGVMQNPRHLVRRRGQEARLRCSPMKGHSHVYWYRQLPEEGLKFMVYLQKENIIDESGMPKERFSAEFPKEGPSILRIQQVVRGDSAAYFCASSPPADTEAFFGQGTRLTVV.

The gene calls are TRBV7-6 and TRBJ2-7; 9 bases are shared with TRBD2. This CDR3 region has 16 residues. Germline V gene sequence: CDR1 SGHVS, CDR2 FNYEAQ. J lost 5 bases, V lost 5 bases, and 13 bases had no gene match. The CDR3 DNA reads TGTGCCAGCAGCCCCCAACCGGGACTAGCCATCAACGAGCAGTACTTC. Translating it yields CASSPQPGLAINEQYF.

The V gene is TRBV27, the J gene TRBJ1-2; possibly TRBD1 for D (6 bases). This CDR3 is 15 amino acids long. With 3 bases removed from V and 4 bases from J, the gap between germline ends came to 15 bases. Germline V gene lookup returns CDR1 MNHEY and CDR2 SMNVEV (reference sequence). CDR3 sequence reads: CASSFTSGGSYGYTF. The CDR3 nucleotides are TGTGCCAGCAGTTTTACTTCGGGGGGCTCCTATGGCTACACCTTC.

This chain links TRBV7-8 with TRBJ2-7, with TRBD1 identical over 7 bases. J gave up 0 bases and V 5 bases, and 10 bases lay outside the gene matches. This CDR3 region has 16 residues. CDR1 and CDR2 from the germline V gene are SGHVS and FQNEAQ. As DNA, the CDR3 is TGTGCCAGCAGCCCTGATACAGGGGCTAACTCCTACGAGCAGTACTTC. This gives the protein CASSPDTGANSYEQYF.

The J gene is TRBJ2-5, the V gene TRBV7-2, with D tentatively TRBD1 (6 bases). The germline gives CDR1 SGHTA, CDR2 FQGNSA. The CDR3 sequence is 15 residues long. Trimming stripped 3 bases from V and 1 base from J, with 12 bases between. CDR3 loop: CASSFVDSSQETQYF. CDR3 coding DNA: TGTGCCAGCAGCTTCGTGGACAGCTCCCAAGAGACCCAGTACTTC. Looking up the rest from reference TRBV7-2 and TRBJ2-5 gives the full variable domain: GAGVSQSPSNKVTEKGKDVELRCDPISGHTALYWYRQSLGQGLEFLIYFQGNSAPDKSGLPSDRFSAERTGGSVSTLTIQRTQQEDSAVYLCASSFVDSSQETQYFGPGTRLLVL.

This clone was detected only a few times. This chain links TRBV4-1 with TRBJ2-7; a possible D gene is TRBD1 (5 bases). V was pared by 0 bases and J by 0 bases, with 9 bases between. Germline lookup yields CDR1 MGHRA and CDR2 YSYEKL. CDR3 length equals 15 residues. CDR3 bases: TGCGCCAGCAGCCAAGATGCTGACAGCTCCTACGAGCAGTACGTC. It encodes CASSQDADSSYEQYV.

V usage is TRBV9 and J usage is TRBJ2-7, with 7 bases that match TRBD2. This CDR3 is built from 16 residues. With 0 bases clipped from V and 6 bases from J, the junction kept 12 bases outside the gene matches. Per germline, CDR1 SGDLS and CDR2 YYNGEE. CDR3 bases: TGTGCCAGCAGCGTAGTGGGCGGGAGTTCCCCAGGCGAGCAGTACTTC. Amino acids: CASSVVGGSSPGEQYF.